The clone carrying this TCR beta chain occurred once. These data come from a study of long-term antiretroviral therapy in people with HIV. V was cut by 3 bases and J by 10 bases, with 10 bases left in between. There are 12 residues in the CDR3. CDR1 and CDR2 from the germline V gene are LNHDA and SQIVND (reference sequence). The assay used was immunoSEQ (version v3.0), run at survey level. Here immunoSEQ multiplex PCR was the method, and the copy in TCRdb shows in-frame clones only, minus some. This table holds fewer than 40,000 clones, 80% found once. The specimen was unsorted PBMCs, collected 3.4 years after starting antiretroviral therapy. This receptor was identified in a man aged 30 to 39 with HIV. This sequence joins TRBV19 and TRBJ2-1; D is perhaps TRBD2 (6 bases). CDR3 residues: CASSMGLLEQFF. CDR3 bases: TGTGCCAGTAGTATGGGACTTTTAGAGCAGTTCTTC. Looking up the rest from reference TRBV19 and TRBJ2-1 gives the full variable domain: DGGITQSPKYLFRKEGQNVTLSCEQNLNHDAMYWYRQDPGQGLRLIYYSQIVNDFQKGDIAEGYSVSREKKESFPLTVTSAQKNPTAFYLCASSMGLLEQFFGPGTRLTVL.